These 5 T cell receptor beta chains were sequenced from one sample in a study of PD-1 blockade in classical Hodgkin lymphoma (dated by TCRdb to about 2020). The time point label of this sample denotes: cycle 1 day 1 (C1D1), immediately before nivolumab initiation. All trial patients had relapsed after autologous stem cell transplantation, with cohorts A, B and C differing in prior brentuximab vedotin exposure. Library creation used the immunoSEQ multiplex PCR assay. The immuneACCESS repertoire file appears here via TCRdb, limited to in-frame rearrangements. These files lack a portion of the clones; in checked studies, under half of the deficit traces to unresolved V genes, and the cause of the others is not known. The sample has some 100,000 clones on record, more than 90% of them singletons. The ten largest make up 2.5% to 3% of the sample. This material consisted of peripheral blood mononuclear cells (PBMCs), taken at baseline. The receptors here all came from a human donor with classical Hodgkin lymphoma.

The chain has TRBV19 and TRBJ2-7; possibly TRBD2 for D (5 bases). The V and J ends lost 1 base and 2 bases respectively, with 9 bases between them. Germline V gene sequence: CDR1 LNHDA, CDR2 SQIVND (reference sequence). The CDR3 is 14 residues long. The CDR3 region has the DNA TGTGCCAGTAGTATAGGGACGGGAACCTACGAGCAGTACTTC. It is translated as CASSIGTGTYEQYF.

The rearrangement uses TRBV27 and TRBJ2-1, with D unresolved. CDR3 length: 12 residues. Trimming removed 8 bases from V and 10 bases from J, with 15 bases in between. The germline CDR1 and CDR2 sequences are MNHEY and SMNVEV (reference sequence). In DNA, the CDR3 is TGTGCCAGCTCAAACGGACCACGCGAGCAGTTCTTC. Encoded protein: CASSNGPREQFF.

J is TRBJ2-3 and V is TRBV7-7, with D unresolved. Per germline, CDR1 SSHAT and CDR2 FNYEAQ (reference sequence). V lost 1 base to trimming and J lost 1 base, with 9 bases between them. CDR3 size: 15 residues. CDR3 DNA sequence: TGTGCCAGCAGCTTAGGAGGACGGGGCACAGATACGCAGTATTTT. It encodes CASSLGGRGTDTQYF.

The chain is built from TRBV6-1 and TRBJ2-3; 8 bases line up with TRBD1. J was trimmed by 4 bases and V by 6 bases; bases with no gene match: 9. CDR3 size: 15 residues. The V gene's germline CDR1 is MNHNS and CDR2 SASEGT. CDR3 loop: CASRTDRGGADTQYF. In DNA form, the CDR3 reads TGTGCCAGCAGGACCGACAGGGGCGGCGCAGATACGCAGTATTTT.

The gene calls are TRBV7-2 and TRBJ2-7; D remains unclear. Trimming shortened V by 2 bases and J by 3 bases, and 8 bases separated the two germline ends. CDR1 SGHTA and CDR2 FQGNSA come from the germline V gene. The CDR3 loop spans 13 amino acids. The CDR3 nucleotides read TGTGCCAGCAGCTTAACTGCAAACTACGAGCAGTACTTC. This codes for CASSLTANYEQYF.